The 5 T cell receptor beta chains below come from one sample, sequenced in a study of blood T cell repertoires in COVID-19. The data were produced by immunoSEQ multiplex PCR, yet TCRdb's version contains in-frame clones alone and is incomplete. The table has about 300,000 clones, over 70% seen once; the top ten hold 0.95% to 1.5%. Sequencing was done on a sample of peripheral blood. All receptors come from a woman in her 50s with acute or convalescent COVID-19.

This chain connects TRBV19 to TRBJ2-2, with 8 bases that match TRBD1. Germline CDR1 and CDR2: LNHDA and SQIVND (reference sequence). The CDR3 runs to 16 residues. With V trimmed by 2 bases and J by 4 bases, 6 bases remained unmatched. The CDR3 bases are TGTGCCAGTAGTATACGGACAGGGCGGGGCACCGGGGAGCTGTTTTTT. Translation: CASSIRTGRGTGELFF.

This clone has only a few counts. The V gene is TRBV3-1 (or the pseudogene TRBV3-2), the J gene TRBJ2-2; maybe TRBD1 (5 bases). The V and J ends lost 2 bases and 4 bases respectively, with 14 bases between them. Per germline, CDR1 LGHDT and CDR2 YNNKEL (reference sequence). This CDR3 region has 16 residues. CDR3 loop: CASSQRSGHRTGELFF. The CDR3 DNA reads as TGTGCCAGCAGCCAACGGTCAGGGCACCGCACCGGGGAGCTGTTTTTT.

This sequence joins TRBV7-2 and TRBJ1-4; 8 bases are shared with TRBD1. With 5 bases clipped from V and 3 bases from J, the junction kept 5 bases outside the gene matches. Germline V CDR1 and CDR2: SGHTA, FQGNSA. This CDR3 has 15 amino acids. The CDR3 loop reads CASSNTGGANEKLFF. CDR3 DNA sequence: TGTGCCAGCAGCAATACAGGGGGAGCTAATGAAAAACTGTTTTTT. Variable domain in full (rest from reference TRBV7-2 and TRBJ1-4): GAGVSQSPSNKVTEKGKDVELRCDPISGHTALYWYRQSLGQGLEFLIYFQGNSAPDKSGLPSDRFSAERTGGSVSTLTIQRTQQEDSAVYLCASSNTGGANEKLFFGSGTQLSVL.

The chain uses TRBV27 and TRBJ1-5, with D possibly matching TRBD1 (5 bases). The CDR3 loop spans 15 amino acids. V lost 1 base and J 5 bases, leaving 12 bases between the germline ends. Germline CDR1 reads MNHEY; CDR2 reads SMNVEV (reference sequence). The DNA for the CDR3 is TGTGCCAGCAGTTTATGGGAAGGGGCAGATCAGCCCCAGCATTTT. This sequence encodes CASSLWEGADQPQHF.

The chain is built from TRBV6-5 and TRBJ2-3; 8 bases are shared with TRBD1. Germline trimming cut 5 bases from V and 11 bases from J; bases unmatched to any gene: 12. Per the germline V gene, CDR1 is MNHEY and CDR2 is SVGAGI. This CDR3 contains 14 residues. In DNA form, the CDR3 reads TGTGCCAGCAGTACGGGACAGGATGGGGCAAAGCAGTATTTT. This translates into CASSTGQDGAKQYF.